This T cell receptor beta chain came from a study of fetal regulatory T cell absence and autoimmunity. General study findings and limits: Compared with cord blood, pancreas showed oligoclonal TCR enrichment, some clones over 80-fold. Antigen-driven pancreatic autoimmunity before birth in IPEX was inferred from oligoclonal enrichment.

This was a survey-level run. Data came from immunoSEQ multiplex PCR; TCRdb stores just in-frame clones and leaves some out. The table includes around 100,000 clones, around 72% detected once. There are a few counts of this clone. No antigen is known for it. This TCR came from a male donor with IPEX syndrome. The sequenced material came from pancreas tissue.

The CDR3 protein is CASGTGQAYNEQFF. CDR3 nucleotide sequence: TGTGCTAGTGGTACCGGACAAGCCTACAATGAGCAGTTCTTC. The rearrangement uses TRBV12-5 and TRBJ2-1, with a possible D match to TRBD1 (5 bases). V lost 5 bases, J lost 2 bases, and 10 bases lay in between. The CDR3 is made up of 14 amino acids. CDR1 LGHNT and CDR2 FRNRAP come from the germline V gene.